This is a list of T cell receptor beta chains from one sample in a study of blood T cell repertoires in COVID-19. Using immunoSEQ multiplex PCR, the repertoire was profiled, and TCRdb retains in-frame clones only, with some absent. The table shows hundreds of thousands of clones, with 75% to 90% occurring only once. What was sequenced was peripheral blood. Source of these receptors: a woman between 25 and 40 years old with acute or convalescent COVID-19. CDR3s include the opening cysteine and the closing phenylalanine or tryptophan. Fields, in order: D gene, J gene, V gene, clone size, CDR3 protein, CDR3 DNA. The D gene is left open where the match is weak. Not every row has a clone size; where given, it reads once, few, many or a size class.

D gene: NA; J gene: TRBJ1-1; V gene: TRBV6-5; clone size: NA; CDR3 protein: CASSLSEAFF; CDR3 DNA: TGTGCCAGCAGCCTGAGTGAAGCTTTCTTT
D gene: NA; J gene: TRBJ2-3; V gene: TRBV24-1; clone size: NA; CDR3 protein: CATSDFSLGHSTDTQYF; CDR3 DNA: TGTGCCACCAGTGATTTCTCTTTGGGACACAGCACAGATACGCAGTATTTT
D gene: TRBD2; J gene: TRBJ2-1; V gene: TRBV19; clone size: NA; CDR3 protein: CASSATSSGNEQFF; CDR3 DNA: TGTGCCAGTAGTGCGACTAGCTCGGGCAATGAGCAGTTCTTC
D gene: TRBD1; J gene: TRBJ1-2; V gene: TRBV2; clone size: NA; CDR3 protein: CASSEWAGGSIYGYTF; CDR3 DNA: TGTGCCAGCAGTGAATGGGCAGGGGGCTCTATCTATGGCTACACCTTC
D gene: NA; J gene: TRBJ1-1; V gene: TRBV3-1/TRBV3-2; clone size: NA; CDR3 protein: CASSQGFLQGETEAFF; CDR3 DNA: TGTGCCAGCAGCCAAGGATTCTTACAGGGCGAGACTGAAGCTTTCTTT
D gene: NA; J gene: TRBJ1-3; V gene: TRBV18; clone size: NA; CDR3 protein: CASSPFPTGPSGNTIYF; CDR3 DNA: TGTGCCAGCTCACCATTCCCAACAGGGCCCTCTGGAAACACCATATATTTT
D gene: TRBD1; J gene: TRBJ2-5; V gene: TRBV9; clone size: NA; CDR3 protein: CASSTRDRPGGTQYF; CDR3 DNA: TGTGCCAGCAGCACCCGGGACAGACCAGGGGGGACCCAGTACTTC
D gene: NA; J gene: TRBJ2-2; V gene: TRBV5-1; clone size: NA; CDR3 protein: CASSRGDTGELFF; CDR3 DNA: TGCGCCAGCAGCCGGGGTGACACCGGGGAGCTGTTTTTT
D gene: TRBD1; J gene: TRBJ1-2; V gene: TRBV11-2; clone size: NA; CDR3 protein: CASSLRQTGRSTYGYTF; CDR3 DNA: TGTGCCAGCAGCCTAAGACAGACAGGGAGGTCCACCTATGGCTACACCTTC
D gene: TRBD1; J gene: TRBJ1-1; V gene: TRBV3-1/TRBV3-2; clone size: few; CDR3 protein: CASSLTGGTEAFF; CDR3 DNA: TGTGCCAGCAGCCTGACAGGGGGCACTGAAGCTTTCTTT
D gene: NA; J gene: TRBJ2-2; V gene: TRBV2; clone size: NA; CDR3 protein: CVKRLNTGELFF; CDR3 DNA: TGTGTTAAGAGGTTGAACACCGGGGAGCTGTTTTTT
D gene: TRBD1; J gene: TRBJ1-4; V gene: TRBV28; clone size: NA; CDR3 protein: CASRWDSEKLFF; CDR3 DNA: TGTGCCAGCAGATGGGACAGTGAAAAACTGTTTTTT
D gene: TRBD2; J gene: TRBJ2-1; V gene: TRBV6-6; clone size: NA; CDR3 protein: CASSPTSGGRKQFF; CDR3 DNA: TGTGCCAGCAGCCCGACTAGCGGGGGCCGCAAGCAGTTCTTC
D gene: TRBD1; J gene: TRBJ2-2; V gene: TRBV2; clone size: NA; CDR3 protein: CASSGQGIGGELFF; CDR3 DNA: TGTGCCAGCAGTGGACAGGGGATAGGGGGGGAGCTGTTTTTT
D gene: NA; J gene: TRBJ2-5; V gene: TRBV5-5; clone size: NA; CDR3 protein: CASSQGQETQYF; CDR3 DNA: TGTGCCAGCAGCCAGGGGCAAGAGACCCAGTACTTC
D gene: NA; J gene: TRBJ1-1; V gene: TRBV6-1; clone size: many; CDR3 protein: CASSEAMNTEAFF; CDR3 DNA: TGTGCCAGCAGTGAAGCCATGAACACTGAAGCTTTCTTT
D gene: TRBD2; J gene: TRBJ2-1; V gene: TRBV6-4; clone size: NA; CDR3 protein: CASSLDRGDEQFF; CDR3 DNA: TGTGCCAGCAGTCTGGATCGGGGGGATGAGCAGTTCTTC
D gene: TRBD1; J gene: TRBJ2-7; V gene: TRBV19; clone size: NA; CDR3 protein: CASSIGGQVQDEQYF; CDR3 DNA: TGTGCCAGTAGTATAGGCGGACAGGTGCAAGACGAGCAGTACTTC
D gene: NA; J gene: TRBJ1-2; V gene: TRBV2; clone size: once; CDR3 protein: CASSGLTGLYGYTF; CDR3 DNA: TGTGCCAGCAGTGGGTTGACAGGACTCTATGGCTACACCTTC
D gene: NA; J gene: TRBJ2-3; V gene: TRBV20-1; clone size: NA; CDR3 protein: CSELVADTQYF; CDR3 DNA: TGCAGTGAGCTAGTTGCCGATACGCAGTATTTT
D gene: NA; J gene: TRBJ2-4; V gene: TRBV6-5; clone size: NA; CDR3 protein: CASTAGPQAKNIQYF; CDR3 DNA: TGTGCCAGCACCGCAGGGCCCCAAGCCAAAAACATTCAGTACTTC
D gene: TRBD2; J gene: TRBJ2-5; V gene: TRBV5-4; clone size: NA; CDR3 protein: CASSLDLSGGVTQYF; CDR3 DNA: TGTGCCAGCAGCTTGGATTTGAGCGGGGGGGTTACCCAGTACTTC
D gene: NA; J gene: TRBJ1-2; V gene: TRBV3-1/TRBV3-2; clone size: NA; CDR3 protein: CASSQVEGGARYGYTF; CDR3 DNA: TGTGCCAGCAGCCAAGTGGAAGGCGGCGCCCGCTATGGCTACACCTTC
D gene: NA; J gene: TRBJ1-4; V gene: TRBV6-2/TRBV6-3; clone size: NA; CDR3 protein: CASSYSRGATNEKLFF; CDR3 DNA: TGTGCCAGCAGTTACTCCCGAGGCGCAACTAATGAAAAACTGTTTTTT
D gene: NA; J gene: TRBJ2-7; V gene: TRBV2; clone size: NA; CDR3 protein: CASRLQGDEQYF; CDR3 DNA: TGTGCCAGCAGGCTACAGGGAGACGAGCAGTACTTC
D gene: TRBD1; J gene: TRBJ2-7; V gene: TRBV6-5; clone size: once; CDR3 protein: CASSVPRDRVYEQYF; CDR3 DNA: TGTGCCAGCAGCGTACCCCGGGACAGGGTTTACGAGCAGTACTTC
D gene: TRBD1; J gene: TRBJ2-7; V gene: TRBV5-1; clone size: NA; CDR3 protein: CASSVDGTGYYEQYF; CDR3 DNA: TGCGCCAGCAGCGTGGACGGGACAGGGTACTACGAGCAGTACTTC
D gene: NA; J gene: TRBJ1-3; V gene: TRBV28; clone size: few; CDR3 protein: CASKEDPLGNTIYF; CDR3 DNA: TGTGCCAGCAAGGAGGACCCCTTGGGAAACACCATATATTTT
D gene: NA; J gene: TRBJ2-1; V gene: TRBV7-2; clone size: NA; CDR3 protein: CASRDSSYNEQFF; CDR3 DNA: TGTGCCAGCAGGGACAGCTCCTACAATGAGCAGTTCTTC
D gene: NA; J gene: TRBJ2-5; V gene: TRBV6-5; clone size: NA; CDR3 protein: CASSYYPRGETQYF; CDR3 DNA: TGTGCCAGCAGTTACTATCCCAGAGGAGAGACCCAGTACTTC
D gene: NA; J gene: TRBJ2-1; V gene: TRBV6-5; clone size: NA; CDR3 protein: CASSYAAGSGVNEQFF; CDR3 DNA: TGTGCCAGCAGTTATGCGGCCGGGTCAGGGGTTAATGAGCAGTTCTTC
D gene: NA; J gene: TRBJ2-7; V gene: TRBV25-1; clone size: NA; CDR3 protein: CASADYYSYEQYF; CDR3 DNA: TGTGCCAGCGCCGACTACTACTCCTACGAGCAGTACTTC
D gene: NA; J gene: TRBJ2-5; V gene: TRBV7-2; clone size: NA; CDR3 protein: CASSLPSRETQYF; CDR3 DNA: TGTGCCAGCAGCTTACCTAGTCGGGAGACCCAGTACTTC
D gene: NA; J gene: TRBJ1-4; V gene: TRBV3-1/TRBV3-2; clone size: NA; CDR3 protein: CASSQDGAGYEKLFF; CDR3 DNA: TGTGCCAGCAGCCAAGATGGCGCAGGGTACGAAAAACTGTTTTTT
D gene: TRBD1; J gene: TRBJ1-2; V gene: TRBV29-1; clone size: NA; CDR3 protein: CSVESPDRGFSYGYTF; CDR3 DNA: TGCAGCGTTGAAAGCCCGGACAGGGGTTTTAGCTATGGCTACACCTTC
D gene: TRBD1; J gene: TRBJ2-7; V gene: TRBV2; clone size: NA; CDR3 protein: CASSEALQGVSYEQYF; CDR3 DNA: TGTGCCAGCAGTGAAGCGCTTCAGGGGGTCTCCTACGAGCAGTACTTC
D gene: NA; J gene: TRBJ1-5; V gene: TRBV6-1; clone size: NA; CDR3 protein: CASSEVPGERPQHF; CDR3 DNA: TGTGCCAGCAGTGAGGTTCCCGGGGAGAGGCCCCAGCATTTT
D gene: NA; J gene: TRBJ2-1; V gene: TRBV18; clone size: NA; CDR3 protein: CASSPDSRYNEQFF; CDR3 DNA: TGTGCCAGCTCACCCGACAGTCGGTACAATGAGCAGTTCTTC
D gene: TRBD2; J gene: TRBJ2-7; V gene: TRBV5-1; clone size: NA; CDR3 protein: CASSSSGGAHYEQYF; CDR3 DNA: TGCGCCAGCAGTTCTAGCGGGGGGGCTCACTACGAGCAGTACTTC
D gene: NA; J gene: TRBJ1-2; V gene: TRBV6-6; clone size: NA; CDR3 protein: CASTGNYGYTF; CDR3 DNA: TGTGCCAGCACCGGGAACTATGGCTACACCTTC
D gene: NA; J gene: TRBJ2-2; V gene: TRBV5-5; clone size: NA; CDR3 protein: CASSFGGSNTGELFF; CDR3 DNA: TGTGCCAGCAGCTTCGGGGGTTCGAACACCGGGGAGCTGTTTTTT
D gene: NA; J gene: TRBJ2-5; V gene: TRBV3-1/TRBV3-2; clone size: few; CDR3 protein: CASSPVGGTETQYF; CDR3 DNA: TGTGCCAGCAGCCCCGTTGGCGGAACGGAGACCCAGTACTTC
D gene: TRBD2; J gene: TRBJ2-3; V gene: TRBV5-4; clone size: NA; CDR3 protein: CASSLELAGGTDTQYF; CDR3 DNA: TGTGCCAGCAGCTTGGAGTTAGCGGGGGGCACAGATACGCAGTATTTT
D gene: TRBD2; J gene: TRBJ2-2; V gene: TRBV7-6; clone size: NA; CDR3 protein: CASSPRLAENTGELFF; CDR3 DNA: TGTGCCAGCAGCCCAAGACTAGCCGAGAACACCGGGGAGCTGTTTTTT
D gene: NA; J gene: TRBJ2-3; V gene: TRBV24-1; clone size: NA; CDR3 protein: CATSDGGASTDTQYF; CDR3 DNA: TGTGCCACCAGTGATGGGGGGGCAAGCACAGATACGCAGTATTTT
D gene: NA; J gene: TRBJ1-1; V gene: TRBV3-1/TRBV3-2; clone size: NA; CDR3 protein: CATTNLNTEAFF; CDR3 DNA: TGTGCCACGACAAACTTGAACACTGAAGCTTTCTTT
D gene: NA; J gene: TRBJ2-3; V gene: TRBV9; clone size: NA; CDR3 protein: CASSGYRLDTQYF; CDR3 DNA: TGTGCCAGCAGCGGATACAGGCTTGATACGCAGTATTTT
D gene: NA; J gene: TRBJ1-2; V gene: TRBV27; clone size: NA; CDR3 protein: CASSLSDSNYGYTF; CDR3 DNA: TGTGCCAGCAGTTTGTCGGACTCCAACTATGGCTACACCTTC
D gene: TRBD1; J gene: TRBJ2-7; V gene: TRBV9; clone size: once; CDR3 protein: CASSASGQGDYEQYF; CDR3 DNA: TGTGCCAGCAGCGCCTCAGGACAGGGCGATTACGAGCAGTACTTC
D gene: NA; J gene: TRBJ1-5; V gene: TRBV19; clone size: NA; CDR3 protein: CASAYGADNQPQHF; CDR3 DNA: TGTGCCAGTGCCTATGGGGCAGACAATCAGCCCCAGCATTTT